These 20 T cell receptor beta chains were all obtained from the same sample, sequenced in a study of T cell responses to AZD1222 COVID-19 vaccine. Here immunoSEQ multiplex PCR was the method, and the copy in TCRdb shows in-frame clones only, minus some. In the table there are roughly 120,000 clones, roughly nine tenths of which are singletons. The sample consisted of peripheral blood, taken on day 0 of AZD1222 vaccination. All receptors derive from an adult in good health.

A single count supports this clone. The V and J genes are TRBV6-5 and TRBJ2-2, with unresolved D. V gave up 3 bases and J gave up 7 bases, with 12 bases separating them. The CDR3 covers 14 residues. Per germline, CDR1 MNHEY and CDR2 SVGAGI. The DNA of the CDR3 is TGTGCCAGCAGTTATTCACCAGGAAACGGGGAGCTGTTTTTT. The encoded protein is CASSYSPGNGELFF.

The genes are TRBV3-1 (or the pseudogene TRBV3-2) and TRBJ2-1; 9 positions match TRBD2. CDR3 length: 17 amino acids. Looked up from germline, CDR1 is LGHDT and CDR2 is YNNKEL (reference sequence). The J segment lost 0 bases and the V segment lost 1 base, leaving 4 bases of the junction unmatched. The CDR3 DNA reads as TGTGCCAGCAGCCAAGCGGCTAGCGGGGACTCCTACAATGAGCAGTTCTTC. Encoded protein: CASSQAASGDSYNEQFF.

V usage is TRBV27 and J usage is TRBJ2-3; D unclear. With 6 bases removed from V and 0 bases from J, the gap between germline ends came to 7 bases. Germline V gene data show CDR1 as MNHEY and CDR2 as SMNVEV (reference sequence). The CDR3 covers 13 residues. The CDR3 reads CASSHPSTDTQYF. In DNA, the CDR3 is TGTGCCAGCAGCCACCCCAGCACAGATACGCAGTATTTT.

The CDR3 region is CASSYYRSSYEQYF. CDR3 in DNA: TGTGCCAGCAGTTATTACAGAAGCTCCTACGAGCAGTACTTC. The rearrangement joins TRBV6-5 to TRBJ2-7; D unclear. Germline V gene sequence: CDR1 MNHEY, CDR2 SVGAGI. Trimming removed 3 bases at V and 0 bases at J, with 9 bases between. The CDR3 runs to 14 residues.

The V and J genes are TRBV5-4 and TRBJ2-1; D possibly matches TRBD1 or TRBD2 (5 bases each). The V end was cut by 9 bases, the J end by 7 bases, with 20 bases between. The germline gives CDR1 SGHNT, CDR2 YYREEE (reference sequence). The CDR3 loop spans 14 amino acids. CDR3 DNA: TGTGCCAACCATCCCGAGGGGCTTGAGAATGAGCAGTTCTTC. It codes for CANHPEGLENEQFF.

This chain joins TRBV6-5 and TRBJ2-1; 10 nucleotides align to TRBD2. Germline lookup yields CDR1 MNHEY and CDR2 SVGAGI. V was pared by 6 bases and J by 2 bases, with 1 base of the junction left unmatched. CDR3 length equals 14 residues. The CDR3 here is CASRSGRAYNEQFF. CDR3 DNA: TGTGCCAGCAGGAGCGGGAGGGCCTACAATGAGCAGTTCTTC.

CDR3 sequence: CASSVQQGYEQYF. CDR3 DNA sequence: TGTGCCAGCAGTGTCCAACAGGGTTACGAGCAGTACTTC. V gene TRBV27 combines with J gene TRBJ2-7, with D possibly TRBD1 on 6 matching bases. This CDR3 is 13 amino acids long. Germline lookup yields CDR1 MNHEY and CDR2 SMNVEV (reference sequence). V lost 5 bases and J lost 4, with 12 bases in between.

For the CDR3, the DNA is TGTGCCAGCAGCCAAGGGAAGGGTGTTTATGGCTACACCTTC. Translating gives CASSQGKGVYGYTF. The J gene is TRBJ1-2, the V gene TRBV14; the D is unclear. The CDR3 is 14 residues long. Germline V lookup: CDR1 SGHDN, CDR2 FVKESK. Trimming cost V 1 base and J 5 bases, with 11 bases left between them.

This rearrangement joins TRBV3-1 (or the pseudogene TRBV3-2) to TRBJ1-4; the match to TRBD1 covers 8 bases. The CDR3 contains 14 residues. Germline CDR1 and CDR2: LGHDT and YNNKEL (reference sequence). The V segment lost 2 bases and the J segment 8 bases; nucleotides outside the gene matches: 4. CDR3 loop: CASSQPWDREKLFF. DNA for the CDR3: TGTGCCAGCAGCCAACCATGGGACAGGGAAAAACTGTTTTTT.

The chain couples TRBV5-1 to TRBJ2-7; maybe TRBD2 (5 bases). Trimming shortened V by 0 bases and J by 6 bases, and 13 bases separated the two germline ends. CDR3 length: 14 residues. Germline V gene lookup returns CDR1 SGHRS and CDR2 YFSETQ. The CDR3 DNA reads TGCGCCAGCAGCTTGGGGAGGAATCCTAGCGAGCAGTACTTC. As protein: CASSLGRNPSEQYF.

This chain joins TRBV12-3 or TRBV12-4 and TRBJ1-1, with D possibly being TRBD1 (6 bases). V dropped 7 bases and J dropped 1 base, with 10 bases sitting between them. CDR3 length equals 13 residues. The CDR3, as DNA: TGTGCCAGCACCCCACAGGGGAACACTGAAGCTTTCTTT. Amino acid sequence: CASTPQGNTEAFF.

CDR3 in DNA: TGCAGCGTTGAAAGGTCTAGCGGGAGTTCCGGGGAGCTGTTTTTT. This gives the protein CSVERSSGSSGELFF. The gene calls are TRBV29-1 and TRBJ2-2; TRBD2 matches 10 bases. Germline V gene lookup returns CDR1 SQVTM and CDR2 ANQGSEA. CDR3 length: 15 amino acids. The V and J ends lost 2 bases and 6 bases, in that order; junction bases with no gene match: 6.

Of note for this clone: Other DNA sequences in the same sample also yield this CDR3. V gene TRBV2 combines with J gene TRBJ2-5; 11 nucleotides match TRBD2. Germline trimming cut 3 bases from V and 5 bases from J; bases unmatched to any gene: 2. The CDR3 is 14 residues long. Germline loops: CDR1 SNHLY, CDR2 FYNNEI. The CDR3 coding sequence is TGTGCCAGCAGTGATGTAGCGGGAGGGGAGACCCAGTACTTC. This sequence encodes CASSDVAGGETQYF.

The CDR3 nucleotides are TGTGCCAGCAGTTTGAGGACAGGGGGAGGCAATCAGCCCCAGCATTTT. Translation gives CASSLRTGGGNQPQHF. The chain combines TRBV28 with TRBJ1-5; 10 bases align to TRBD1. In germline, CDR1 is MDHEN, CDR2 SYDVKM. This CDR3 spans 16 amino acids. With V trimmed by 3 bases and J by 2 bases, 4 bases remained unmatched.

The table lists this clone with a count of one. CDR3 sequence reads: CASSEGANTEAFF. The CDR3 DNA reads TGTGCCAGCTCAGAAGGAGCAAACACTGAAGCTTTCTTT. The genes are TRBV18 and TRBJ1-1; D remains unclear. The CDR3 contains 13 residues. CDR1 and CDR2 (germline): KGHSH, LQKENI. Trimming shortened V by 5 bases and J by 2 bases, and 9 bases separated the two germline ends.

This clone showed up just a few times. The V call is TRBV6-1, the J call TRBJ1-2; D is unresolved. Per the germline V gene, CDR1 is MNHNS and CDR2 is SASEGT. The germline V and J ends were trimmed by 2 bases and 7 bases, with 17 bases remaining between them. The CDR3 is made up of 15 amino acids. The CDR3: CASSESQDRLRGYTF. As DNA, the CDR3 is TGTGCCAGCAGTGAATCCCAGGACCGACTTCGTGGCTACACCTTC.

This chain connects TRBV29-1 to TRBJ1-1; D is undetermined. Germline V gene lookup returns CDR1 SQVTM and CDR2 ANQGSEA. V gave up 6 bases and J gave up 11 bases, with 19 bases separating them. This CDR3 is built from 12 residues. CDR3 loop: CSVPRTDERAFF. The CDR3 bases are TGCAGCGTCCCTAGAACGGACGAACGGGCTTTCTTT.

In this sample, this clone turned up a few times. The chain has TRBV5-1 and TRBJ1-2; no firm D call. This CDR3 comprises 15 residues. Germline assignment: CDR1 SGHRS and CDR2 YFSETQ. V was cut by 0 bases and J by 4 bases, with 13 bases left in between. CDR3 region: CASSLEWPLSYGYTF. Written as DNA, the CDR3 is TGCGCCAGCAGCTTGGAGTGGCCTTTAAGCTATGGCTACACCTTC.

V and J are TRBV7-9 and TRBJ1-1; D not certain. This CDR3 contains 14 residues. Germline CDR1 SEHNR, CDR2 FQNEAQ (reference sequence). The V end lost 6 bases, the J end lost 1 base, and 12 bases lay between the germline ends. The DNA for the CDR3 is TGTGCCAGCAGTCCGGCAGGAGCGAACACTGAAGCTTTCTTT. Translated, it gives CASSPAGANTEAFF.

V usage is TRBV30 and J usage is TRBJ1-5; 7 bases fit TRBD1. The V segment lost 0 bases and the J segment 6 bases; nucleotides outside the gene matches: 5. This CDR3 contains 14 residues. The germline CDR1 and CDR2 sequences are GTSNPN and SVGIG (reference sequence). CDR3 sequence: CAWSVSGGGQPQHF. CDR3 coding DNA: TGTGCCTGGAGTGTTTCAGGGGGTGGTCAGCCCCAGCATTTT.